This entry lists 4 T cell receptor beta chains sequenced from one sample in a study of blood T cell repertoires in COVID-19. TCRdb keeps only in-frame clones here, not all; method: immunoSEQ multiplex PCR. The sample consists of about 170,000 clones, approximately 80% of them appearing once. Sequenced input: peripheral blood. These TCRs come from a woman between 35 and 50 years old with COVID-19, enrolled during active disease.

Remarks on this clone: The identical CDR3 is also encoded by other nucleotide sequences in the sample. J is TRBJ1-4 and V is TRBV7-9; D uncertain. The CDR3 contains 11 residues. CDR1 and CDR2 from the germline V gene are SEHNR and FQNEAQ (reference sequence). Trimming pared 5 bases from V and 9 bases from J, leaving 7 bases between. The CDR3 here is CASSPDKKLFF. CDR3 DNA: TGTGCCAGCAGCCCAGACAAAAAACTGTTTTTT.

CDR3 residues: CASSRGDRDEQYF. CDR3 nucleotide sequence: TGTGCCAGCAGTAGGGGGGACAGGGACGAGCAGTACTTC. The chain combines TRBV12-3 or TRBV12-4 with TRBJ2-7; TRBD1 agrees at 9 bases. The V and J ends lost 5 bases and 5 bases, in that order; junction bases with no gene match: 4. The CDR3 covers 13 residues.

This clone came up once. The rearrangement joins TRBV19 to TRBJ2-1; D is undetermined. Trimming removed 8 bases from V and 6 bases from J, with 8 bases in between. CDR1 LNHDA and CDR2 SQIVND come from the germline V gene (reference sequence). The CDR3 extends over 11 amino acids. The DNA of the CDR3 is TGTGCCAGTTACTTCGGCAATGAGCAGTTCTTC. This gives the protein CASYFGNEQFF.

The chain couples TRBV27 to TRBJ2-6; D is undetermined. CDR3 length: 14 amino acids. Trimming left V 0 bases short and J 7 bases short, with 7 bases between. Germline V gene lookup returns CDR1 MNHEY and CDR2 SMNVEV (reference sequence). CDR3 sequence: CASSLSLGANVLTF. The CDR3 coding sequence is TGTGCCAGCAGTTTATCTCTGGGCGCCAACGTCCTGACTTTC.